The clone carrying this T cell receptor beta chain appeared many times. The antigen is unknown. The data stem from a study of glioma-infiltrating T cells. General study points: Tissue and blood shared very few CDR3 sequences. Above-expected tissue-blood divergence occurred in all gliomas, most in low-grade ones.

The CDR3 is 14 residues long. Per the germline V gene, CDR1 is MNHNS and CDR2 is SASEGT. With V trimmed by 5 bases and J by 7 bases, 10 bases remained unmatched. Using RNA template, CDR3s of TCR alpha and beta were amplified with iRepertoire arm-PCR. Tissue mRNA or PBMC total RNA, roughly 100-400 ng, went into one-step reverse transcription and amplification. TCRdb processed the multiplex PCR reads anew with MiXCR; each CDR3 protein has one entry. The table includes fewer than 200,000 distinct CDR3 sequences, about 31% detected once. The sample consisted of glioma tissue, nonneoplastic brain tissue, or PBMCs (not recorded which). The sequence derives from a human donor with low-grade glioma or glioblastoma, undergoing nonglioma brain surgery, or in good health (not recorded which). The rearrangement uses TRBV6-1 and TRBJ2-7; 8 positions match TRBD1. The CDR3 DNA sequence: TGTGCCAGCAGTTCAACAGGGGGAGGTCGGGAGCAGTACTTC. As protein: CASSSTGGGREQYF.